This TCR beta chain originates from a study of T cells in Graves' hyperthyroidism and ophthalmopathy. Study findings and constraints: Researchers found most expanded thyroid clonotypes above 0.001 in blood as well.

Amplification of TCR beta CDR3 regions was performed using RNA transcripts as template. First-round RT-PCR of the TCR CDR3 relied on the HTBI primer set. MiXCR was run by TCRdb on the multiplex PCR reads, yielding one entry per CDR3 protein. This table has around 36,000 distinct CDR3 sequences, 50% to 55% appearing once. About this clonotype: As yet, its antigen is unknown.

Diagnostic assessment was based on clinical symptoms, serum thyroxine and TRAb, thyroid ultrasound and orbital computed tomography. With 1 base removed from V and 5 bases from J, the gap between germline ends came to 12 bases. The germline gives CDR1 LNHNV, CDR2 YYDKDF (reference sequence). CDR3 length: 14 amino acids. The source of this sequence is a man aged 40-50 years with Graves' ophthalmopathy. The chain joins TRBV15 to TRBJ2-7; D is possibly TRBD2 (5 bases). Sequenced sample: blood. The CDR3 DNA follows: TGTGCCACCAGCAGAGTCGGGGTCGGGCACGAGCAGTACTTC. Translated: CATSRVGVGHEQYF.